The 25 T cell receptor beta chains reported below all come from one sample, sequenced in a study of blood T cell repertoires in COVID-19. Repertoires were generated with immunoSEQ multiplex PCR, while TCRdb's copy carries only in-frame clones and drops some. In the table there are some 48,000 clones, approximately 88% of which are singletons. What was sequenced was peripheral blood. These receptors originate from a human donor in a cohort sampled during active COVID-19.

The chain is built from TRBV7-2 and TRBJ1-3, with a possible D match to TRBD1 (6 bases). The length of the CDR3 is 17 residues. The V gene lost 1 base and the J gene lost 0 bases, with 13 bases spanning the gap. Germline-derived CDR1 and CDR2 are SGHTA and FQGNSA. CDR3 loop: CASSLEGGGLSGNTIYF. Written as DNA, the CDR3 is TGTGCCAGCAGCTTAGAGGGGGGGGGCCTCTCTGGAAACACCATATATTTT. Looking up the rest from reference TRBV7-2 and TRBJ1-3 gives the full variable domain: GAGVSQSPSNKVTEKGKDVELRCDPISGHTALYWYRQSLGQGLEFLIYFQGNSAPDKSGLPSDRFSAERTGGSVSTLTIQRTQQEDSAVYLCASSLEGGGLSGNTIYFGEGSWLTVV.

This clone has only a few counts. This CDR3 reads CASSERQGAYEQYF. The CDR3 coding sequence is TGCGCCAGCAGTGAGCGGCAGGGCGCCTACGAGCAGTACTTC. The rearrangement joins TRBV10-1 to TRBJ2-7; perhaps TRBD1 as D (5 bases). This CDR3 has 14 residues. V was cut by 2 bases and J by 2 bases, with 10 bases left in between. Per germline, CDR1 WNHNN and CDR2 SYGVQD (reference sequence).

The chain uses TRBV6-5 and TRBJ1-2; D possibly corresponds to TRBD1 (5 bases). Deletions cut 6 bases from V and 0 bases from J, with 11 bases between. Germline V lookup: CDR1 MNHEY, CDR2 SVGAGI. This CDR3 has 14 residues. The CDR3 is CASSPTATNYGYTF. CDR3 DNA sequence: TGTGCCAGCAGCCCGACAGCGACTAACTATGGCTACACCTTC.

This chain connects TRBV2 to TRBJ1-1, with a tentative D call TRBD1 (6 bases). The CDR3 sequence is 19 residues long. Trimming stripped 7 bases from V and 0 bases from J, with 27 bases between. Germline CDR1 reads SNHLY; CDR2 reads FYNNEI. DNA of the CDR3: TGTGCCAGCATTGAGGGCAGAAAGCACGATCGGGACATGAACACTGAAGCTTTCTTT. Translated: CASIEGRKHDRDMNTEAFF. The whole variable domain, filled in from reference TRBV2 and TRBJ1-1, reads EPEVTQTPSHQVTQMGQEVILRCVPISNHLYFYWYRQILGQKVEFLVSFYNNEISEKSEIFDDQFSVERPDGSNFTLKIRSTKLEDSAMYFCASIEGRKHDRDMNTEAFFGQGTRLTVV.

V is TRBV5-6 and J is TRBJ2-5; D remains unclear. The germline V and J ends were trimmed by 1 base and 5 bases, with 15 bases remaining between them. The CDR3 runs 15 residues. CDR1 SGHDT and CDR2 YYEEEE come from the germline V gene. This CDR3 reads CASSLFYRSRETQYF. DNA for the CDR3: TGTGCCAGCAGCTTGTTCTACAGATCTCGGGAGACCCAGTACTTC.

This clone is a singleton in its sample. The rearrangement links TRBV21-1 to TRBJ2-7; the DNA was not compared with TRBD2, the D call given in the table. TRBV21-1 is designated a pseudogene. The CDR3 is made up of 17 amino acids. CDR3 DNA: TGTGCCAGCAGCAAAGCGCGTCGCCGGGGAGAGACCTACGAGCAGTACTTC. Encoded protein: CASSKARRRGETYEQYF.

The chain carries TRBV5-4 and TRBJ2-7; 9 bases are a match to TRBD2. The CDR3 totals 17 residues. Per the germline V gene, CDR1 is SGHNT and CDR2 is YYREEE (reference sequence). The junction had 11 bases not matched to a gene; V was cut back by 4 bases and J by 0 bases. As DNA, the CDR3 is TGTGCCAGCAGCCCTACGAGCGGCGGGAGGGCCTCCTACGAGCAGTACTTC. Translating gives CASSPTSGGRASYEQYF.

The chain links TRBV27 to TRBJ1-5; no clear D gene. CDR1 is MNHEY, CDR2 SMNVEV, per germline (reference sequence). Trimming shortened V by 2 bases and J by 0 bases, and 5 bases separated the two germline ends. The CDR3 has 14 residues. CDR3 DNA sequence: TGTGCCAGCAGTTTACGGTCTAGCAATCAGCCCCAGCATTTT. Residues: CASSLRSSNQPQHF.

This clone was observed once. The chain has TRBV6-1 and TRBJ2-1, with TRBD2 matching over 13 bases. The V segment lost 2 bases and the J segment 9 bases; nucleotides outside the gene matches: 10. The CDR3 sequence is 17 residues long. CDR1 MNHNS and CDR2 SASEGT come from the germline V gene. CDR3 amino acids: CASSENVPGLAGPEQFF. In nucleotides, the CDR3 is TGTGCCAGCAGTGAAAATGTCCCGGGACTAGCGGGACCTGAGCAGTTCTTC.

This sequence joins TRBV27 and TRBJ1-1; 7 nucleotides agree with TRBD1. Germline V gives CDR1 MNHEY, CDR2 SMNVEV (reference sequence). V lost 5 bases and J lost 1; bases outside the gene matches: 7. CDR3 length: 15 residues. The CDR3 DNA is TGTGCCAGCAGTCAACTGGGACAGCCGAACACTGAAGCTTTCTTT. It translates to CASSQLGQPNTEAFF.

The rearrangement uses TRBV19 and TRBJ2-6, with TRBD1 matching over 9 bases. Germline V CDR1 and CDR2: LNHDA, SQIVND (reference sequence). This CDR3 is built from 17 residues. V dropped 9 bases and J dropped 1; count of bases not matched to a gene: 10. The CDR3 spells CASGPGQGQSGANVLTF. CDR3 nucleotide sequence: TGTGCCAGCGGACCGGGACAGGGCCAATCTGGGGCCAACGTCCTGACTTTC.

This sequence joins TRBV7-2 and TRBJ2-2; the match to TRBD1 covers 7 bases. CDR1 is SGHTA, CDR2 FQGNSA, per germline. Germline trimming cut 4 bases from V and 6 bases from J; bases unmatched to any gene: 5. This CDR3 has 14 residues. The CDR3 spells CASSSTGQAGELFF. CDR3 DNA sequence: TGTGCCAGCAGCTCGACAGGGCAGGCCGGGGAGCTGTTTTTT. The full variable domain, with the rest looked up from reference TRBV7-2 and TRBJ2-2, is GAGVSQSPSNKVTEKGKDVELRCDPISGHTALYWYRQSLGQGLEFLIYFQGNSAPDKSGLPSDRFSAERTGGSVSTLTIQRTQQEDSAVYLCASSSTGQAGELFFGEGSRLTVL.

V usage is TRBV3-1 (or the pseudogene TRBV3-2) and J usage is TRBJ2-2, with TRBD1 matching over 8 bases. The trim removed 2 bases at V and 6 bases at J, leaving 8 bases unmatched. The CDR3 totals 16 residues. Germline loops: CDR1 LGHDT, CDR2 YNNKEL (reference sequence). CDR3 DNA sequence: TGTGCCAGCAGCCAATGGGAGACAGGGGTGGCCGGGGAGCTGTTTTTT. Translated: CASSQWETGVAGELFF.

The gene calls are TRBV18 and TRBJ2-7, with 8 bases lining up with TRBD1. V lost 4 bases to trimming and J lost 6 bases; unmatched junction nucleotides: 11. Germline loops: CDR1 KGHSH, CDR2 LQKENI. The CDR3 spans 15 residues. CDR3 region: CASSQAGTGDSEQYF. CDR3 DNA: TGTGCCAGCTCACAAGCCGGGACAGGAGACTCCGAGCAGTACTTC.

The chain uses TRBV27 and TRBJ2-7; 9 bases line up with TRBD1. The length of the CDR3 is 15 residues. Unmatched junction bases numbered 5, after V lost 0 bases and J lost 5 bases. Germline assignment: CDR1 MNHEY and CDR2 SMNVEV (reference sequence). The DNA for the CDR3 is TGTGCCAGCAGTTTATCTGGACAGGGGAAACACGAGCAGTACTTC. Translating it yields CASSLSGQGKHEQYF.

V is TRBV6-2 or TRBV6-3 and J is TRBJ2-4; D remains ambiguous. CDR1 and CDR2 (germline): MNHEY, SVGEGT. This CDR3 region has 14 residues. V was shortened by 0 bases and J by 2 bases, with 5 bases between the two germline ends. DNA for the CDR3: TGTGCCAGCAGTTACTCCGGGTCCAAAAACATTCAGTACTTC. Translated, it gives CASSYSGSKNIQYF.

The V gene is TRBV2, the J gene TRBJ1-1; 9 positions match TRBD1. Trimming at V came to 11 bases and at J to 5 bases, leaving 15 bases not matched to a gene. Germline V gene sequence: CDR1 SNHLY, CDR2 FYNNEI. The CDR3 is 15 residues long. In DNA, the CDR3 is TGTGCCTATAACCCCGGAGGGACAGGGTTAACTGAAGCTTTCTTT. Translating gives CAYNPGGTGLTEAFF.

The chain combines TRBV5-1 with TRBJ1-1; TRBD1 matches at 7 bases. The J segment lost 4 bases and the V segment lost 0 bases, leaving 9 bases of the junction unmatched. The germline CDR1 and CDR2 sequences are SGHRS and YFSETQ. This CDR3 comprises 16 residues. CDR3 bases: TGCGCCAGCAGCTTGGCACTTACAGGGGTGGGCACTGAAGCTTTCTTT. Amino acids: CASSLALTGVGTEAFF.

The CDR3 coding sequence is TGTGCCAGCAGCGCCGGACTAGCGGAAGAGACCCAGTACTTC. Translated, it gives CASSAGLAEETQYF. The chain is built from TRBV9 and TRBJ2-5; 10 nucleotides line up with TRBD2. Germline V gives CDR1 SGDLS, CDR2 YYNGEE. The V gene end was trimmed by 3 bases and the J gene end by 3 bases; junction bases not matched to a gene: 2. CDR3 length: 14 amino acids.

V is TRBV6-2 or TRBV6-3 and J is TRBJ1-2; D not resolved. Germline values: CDR1 MNHEY, CDR2 SVGEGT. The CDR3 is made up of 13 amino acids. V dropped 0 bases and J dropped 7 bases, with 9 bases sitting between them. CDR3 sequence: CASSYSIPGGYTF. The CDR3 DNA is TGTGCCAGCAGTTACTCGATCCCGGGTGGCTACACCTTC.

This clone has more than one count but fewer than ten. V usage is TRBV24-1 and J usage is TRBJ2-3; unclear D gene. The CDR3 runs 15 residues. Trimming took 3 bases from V and 2 from J, leaving 11 bases between them. Germline CDR1 KGHDR, CDR2 SFDVKD. CDR3 protein: CATSDRSDPTDTQYF. The CDR3 coding sequence is TGTGCCACCAGTGATAGGAGTGATCCCACAGATACGCAGTATTTT.

The chain carries TRBV2 and TRBJ2-1; TRBD1 matches 7 bases. The CDR3 totals 17 residues. From germline, CDR1 is SNHLY and CDR2 FYNNEI. Trimming cost V 8 bases and J 7 bases; bases outside gene matches: 20. CDR3 sequence: CASPPRPPGQSWNEQFF. The CDR3 nucleotides are TGTGCCAGCCCCCCCCGCCCCCCGGGACAGAGTTGGAATGAGCAGTTCTTC.

The chain has TRBV14 and TRBJ2-1, with D possibly TRBD1 on 7 matching bases. From germline, CDR1 is SGHDN and CDR2 FVKESK. The V end lost 3 bases, the J end lost 9 bases, and 24 bases lay between the germline ends. The CDR3 runs 17 residues. This chain's CDR3 is CASSQRPLLRGRGEQFF. The CDR3 DNA reads as TGTGCCAGCAGCCAGCGACCACTCTTGAGGGGGCGGGGTGAGCAGTTCTTC.

The rearrangement links TRBV29-1 to TRBJ1-2; 8 nucleotides line up with TRBD1. V lost 4 bases to trimming and J lost 4 bases; unmatched junction nucleotides: 11. Germline-derived CDR1 and CDR2 are SQVTM and ANQGSEA. CDR3 length equals 15 residues. The CDR3, as DNA: TGCAGCGTTGCCCTAACAGGGGGGATTGGCTATGGCTACACCTTC. The encoded protein is CSVALTGGIGYGYTF.

The V and J genes are TRBV6-5 and TRBJ2-3; TRBD1 matches 8 bases. CDR1 is MNHEY, CDR2 SVGAGI, per germline. Unmatched junction bases numbered 11, after V lost 8 bases and J lost 4 bases. The CDR3 sequence is 15 residues long. The CDR3 reads CASGQQGDGADTQYF. The CDR3, as DNA: TGTGCCAGCGGTCAACAGGGGGATGGTGCAGATACGCAGTATTTT.